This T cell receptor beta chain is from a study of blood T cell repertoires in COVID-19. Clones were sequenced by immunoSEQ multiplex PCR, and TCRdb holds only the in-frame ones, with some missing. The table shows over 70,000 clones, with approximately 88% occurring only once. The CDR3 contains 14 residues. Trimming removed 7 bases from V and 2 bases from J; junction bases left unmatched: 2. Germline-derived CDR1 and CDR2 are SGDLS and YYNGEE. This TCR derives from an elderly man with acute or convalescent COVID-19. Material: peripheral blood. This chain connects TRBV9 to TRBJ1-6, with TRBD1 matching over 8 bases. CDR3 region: CASGQGPYNSPLHF. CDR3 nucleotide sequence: TGTGCCAGCGGACAGGGCCCCTATAATTCACCCCTCCACTTT.